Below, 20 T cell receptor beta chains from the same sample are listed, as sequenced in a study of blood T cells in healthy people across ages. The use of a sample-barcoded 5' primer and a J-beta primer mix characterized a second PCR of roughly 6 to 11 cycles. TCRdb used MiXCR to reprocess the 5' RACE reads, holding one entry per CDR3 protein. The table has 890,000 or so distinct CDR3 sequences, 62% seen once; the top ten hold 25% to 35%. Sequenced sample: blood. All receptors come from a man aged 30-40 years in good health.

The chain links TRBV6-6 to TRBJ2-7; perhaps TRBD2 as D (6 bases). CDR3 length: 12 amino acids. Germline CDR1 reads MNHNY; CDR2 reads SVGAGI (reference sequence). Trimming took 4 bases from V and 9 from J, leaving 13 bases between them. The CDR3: CASSSFSGPQYF. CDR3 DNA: TGTGCCAGCAGTTCGTTTAGCGGTCCGCAGTACTTC.

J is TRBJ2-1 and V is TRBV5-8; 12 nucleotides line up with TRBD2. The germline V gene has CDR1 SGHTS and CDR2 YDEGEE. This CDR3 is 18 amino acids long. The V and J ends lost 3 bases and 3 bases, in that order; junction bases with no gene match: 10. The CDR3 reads CASSSRWTSGAYYNEQFF. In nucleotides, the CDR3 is TGTGCCAGCAGCTCGCGATGGACTAGCGGGGCTTACTACAATGAGCAGTTCTTC.

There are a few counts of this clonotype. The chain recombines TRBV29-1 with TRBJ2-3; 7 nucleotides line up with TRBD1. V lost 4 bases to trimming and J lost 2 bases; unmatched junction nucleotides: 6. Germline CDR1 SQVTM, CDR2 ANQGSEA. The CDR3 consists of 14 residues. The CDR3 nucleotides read TGCAGCGTTGGAAAGGGGGCTTCCACAGATACGCAGTATTTT. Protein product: CSVGKGASTDTQYF.

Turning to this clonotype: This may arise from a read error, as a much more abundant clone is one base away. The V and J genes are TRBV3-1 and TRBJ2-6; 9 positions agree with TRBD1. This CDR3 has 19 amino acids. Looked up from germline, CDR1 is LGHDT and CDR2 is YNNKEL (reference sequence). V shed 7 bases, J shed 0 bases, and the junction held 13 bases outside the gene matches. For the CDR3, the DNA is TGTGCCAGCACCCGACGGGACAGGGAGCCATCCTCTGGGGCCAACGTCCTGACTTTC. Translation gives CASTRRDREPSSGANVLTF.

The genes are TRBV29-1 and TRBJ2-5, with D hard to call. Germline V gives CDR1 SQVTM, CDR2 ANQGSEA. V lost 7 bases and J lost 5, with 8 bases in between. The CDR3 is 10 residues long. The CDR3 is CSADGETQYF. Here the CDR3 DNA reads TGCAGCGCTGACGGGGAGACCCAGTACTTC.

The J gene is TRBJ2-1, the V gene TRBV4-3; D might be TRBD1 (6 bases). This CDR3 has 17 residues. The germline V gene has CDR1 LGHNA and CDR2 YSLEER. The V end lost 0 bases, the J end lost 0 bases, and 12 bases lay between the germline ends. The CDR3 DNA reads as TGCGCCAGCAGCCAAGAGACGGGGACATTCTCCTACAATGAGCAGTTCTTC. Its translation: CASSQETGTFSYNEQFF.

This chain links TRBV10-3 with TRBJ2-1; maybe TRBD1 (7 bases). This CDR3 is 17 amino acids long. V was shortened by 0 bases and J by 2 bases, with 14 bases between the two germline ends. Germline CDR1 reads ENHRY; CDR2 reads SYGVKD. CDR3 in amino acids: CAISESTQGGTYNEQFF. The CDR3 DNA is TGTGCCATCAGTGAGTCGACTCAGGGGGGAACCTACAATGAGCAGTTCTTC.

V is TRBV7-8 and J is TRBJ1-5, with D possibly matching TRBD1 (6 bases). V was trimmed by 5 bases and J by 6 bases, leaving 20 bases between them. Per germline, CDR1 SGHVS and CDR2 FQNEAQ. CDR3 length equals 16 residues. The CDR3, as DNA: TGTGCCAGCAGCCCGTATCCGCAGGGGATGGGTCAGCCCCAGCATTTT. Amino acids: CASSPYPQGMGQPQHF.

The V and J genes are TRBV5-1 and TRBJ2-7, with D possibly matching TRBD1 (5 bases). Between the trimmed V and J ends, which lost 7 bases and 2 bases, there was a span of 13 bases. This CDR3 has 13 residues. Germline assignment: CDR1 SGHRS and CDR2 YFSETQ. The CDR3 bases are TGCGCCAGCGGTGACCCAGGGACCTACGAGCAGTACTTC. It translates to CASGDPGTYEQYF. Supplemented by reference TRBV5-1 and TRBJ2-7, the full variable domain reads KAGVTQTPRYLIKTRGQQVTLSCSPISGHRSVSWYQQTPGQGLQFLFEYFSETQRNKGNFPGRFSGRQFSNSRSEMNVSTLELGDSALYLCASGDPGTYEQYFGPGTRLTVT.

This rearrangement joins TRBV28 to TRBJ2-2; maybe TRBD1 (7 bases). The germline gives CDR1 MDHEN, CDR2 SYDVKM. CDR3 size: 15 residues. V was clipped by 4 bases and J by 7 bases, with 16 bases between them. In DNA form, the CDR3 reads TGTGCCAGCAGTTCCCCTGGGGGGACAGACGGGGAGCTGTTTTTT. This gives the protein CASSSPGGTDGELFF.

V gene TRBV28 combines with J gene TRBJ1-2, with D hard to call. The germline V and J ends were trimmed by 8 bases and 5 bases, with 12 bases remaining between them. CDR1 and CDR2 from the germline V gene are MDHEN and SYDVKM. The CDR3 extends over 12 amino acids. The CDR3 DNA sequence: TGTGCCAGCTTCACCGGGCCTTATGGCTACACCTTC. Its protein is CASFTGPYGYTF.

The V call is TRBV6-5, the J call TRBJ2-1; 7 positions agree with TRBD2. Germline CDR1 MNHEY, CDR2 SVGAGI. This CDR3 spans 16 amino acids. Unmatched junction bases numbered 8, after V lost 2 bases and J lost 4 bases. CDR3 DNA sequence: TGTGCCAGCAGTTACGGAAGGGACTATATATACAATGAGCAGTTCTTC. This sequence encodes CASSYGRDYIYNEQFF.

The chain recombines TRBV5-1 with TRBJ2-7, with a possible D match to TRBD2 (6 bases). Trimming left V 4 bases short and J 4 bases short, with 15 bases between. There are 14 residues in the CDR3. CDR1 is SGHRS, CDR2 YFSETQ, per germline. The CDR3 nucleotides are TGCGCCAGCAGCGTGGAGGGTAGCGGATACGAGCAGTACTTC. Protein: CASSVEGSGYEQYF.

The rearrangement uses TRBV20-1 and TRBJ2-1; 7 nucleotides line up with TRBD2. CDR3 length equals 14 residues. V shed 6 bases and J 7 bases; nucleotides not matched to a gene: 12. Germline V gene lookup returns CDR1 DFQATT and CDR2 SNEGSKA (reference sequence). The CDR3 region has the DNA TGCAGTGCCCATCCTCCTTTGGGGGGGAATGAGCAGTTCTTC. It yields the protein CSAHPPLGGNEQFF.

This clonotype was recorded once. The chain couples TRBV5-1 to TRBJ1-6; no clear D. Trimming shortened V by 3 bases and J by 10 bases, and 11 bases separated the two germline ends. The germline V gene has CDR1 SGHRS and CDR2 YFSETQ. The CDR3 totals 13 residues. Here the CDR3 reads CASSSVLGSPLHF. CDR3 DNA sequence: TGCGCCAGCAGCTCGGTCCTAGGGTCACCCCTCCACTTT. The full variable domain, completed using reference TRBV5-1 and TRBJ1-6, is KAGVTQTPRYLIKTRGQQVTLSCSPISGHRSVSWYQQTPGQGLQFLFEYFSETQRNKGNFPGRFSGRQFSNSRSEMNVSTLELGDSALYLCASSSVLGSPLHFGNGTRLTVT.

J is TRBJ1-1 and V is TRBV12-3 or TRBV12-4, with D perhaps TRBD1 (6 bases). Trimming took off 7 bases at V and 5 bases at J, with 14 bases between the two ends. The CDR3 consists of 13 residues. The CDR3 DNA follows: TGTGCCAGCACCCCGACAGGCTGGACTGAAGCTTTCTTT. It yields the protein CASTPTGWTEAFF.

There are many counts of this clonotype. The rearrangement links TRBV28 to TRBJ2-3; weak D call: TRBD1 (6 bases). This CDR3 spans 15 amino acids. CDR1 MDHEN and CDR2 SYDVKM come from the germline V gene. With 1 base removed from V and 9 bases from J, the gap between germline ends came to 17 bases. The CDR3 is CASSLSGRGRGTQYF. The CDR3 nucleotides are TGTGCCAGCAGTTTATCGGGCAGGGGAAGGGGGACGCAGTATTTT.

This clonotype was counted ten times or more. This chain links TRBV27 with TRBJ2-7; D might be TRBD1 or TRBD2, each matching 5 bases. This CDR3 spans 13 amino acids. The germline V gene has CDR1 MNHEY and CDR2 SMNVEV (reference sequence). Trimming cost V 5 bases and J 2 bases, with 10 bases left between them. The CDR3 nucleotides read TGTGCCAGCAGTGGGGGTGTTCCCTACGAGCAGTACTTC. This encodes CASSGGVPYEQYF.

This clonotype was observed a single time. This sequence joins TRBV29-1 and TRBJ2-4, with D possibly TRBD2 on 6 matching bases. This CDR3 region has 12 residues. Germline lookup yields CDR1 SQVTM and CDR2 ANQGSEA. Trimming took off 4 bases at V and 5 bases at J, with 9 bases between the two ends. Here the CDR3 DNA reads TGCAGCGTTGTAGCGGTCCAAAACATTCAGTACTTC. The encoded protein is CSVVAVQNIQYF. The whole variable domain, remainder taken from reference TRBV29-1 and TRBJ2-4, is SAVISQKPSRDICQRGTSLTIQCQVDSQVTMMFWYRQQPGQSLTLIATANQGSEATYESGFVIDKFPISRPNLTFSTLTVSNMSPEDSSIYLCSVVAVQNIQYFGAGTRLSVL.

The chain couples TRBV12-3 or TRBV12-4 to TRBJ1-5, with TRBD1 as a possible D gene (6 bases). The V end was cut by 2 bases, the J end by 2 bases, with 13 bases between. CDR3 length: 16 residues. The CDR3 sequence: CASSLQGGGGNQPQHF. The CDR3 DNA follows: TGTGCCAGCAGTTTACAAGGAGGGGGGGGCAATCAGCCCCAGCATTTT.